This T cell receptor beta chain was sequenced for a study of blood T cell repertoires in COVID-19. The table came from immunoSEQ multiplex PCR; TCRdb's copy has only in-frame clones and leaves some out. The repertoire holds around 120,000 clones, with around 87% as singletons. The V end lost 4 bases, the J end lost 2 bases, and 9 bases lay between the germline ends. CDR3 size: 14 residues. Germline CDR1 and CDR2: SGHVS and FQNEAQ. The chain recombines TRBV7-8 with TRBJ1-3; TRBD1 might be the D (6 bases). Sequencing input: peripheral blood. The TCR originated in a woman older than 75 with acute or convalescent COVID-19. The CDR3 region has the DNA TGTGCCAGCAGCTCCGACAGGACTGGAAACACCATATATTTT. Protein sequence: CASSSDRTGNTIYF. Supplemented by reference TRBV7-8 and TRBJ1-3, the full variable domain reads GAGVSQSPRYKVAKRGQDVALRCDPISGHVSLFWYQQALGQGPEFLTYFQNEAQLDKSGLPSDRFFAERPEGSVSTLKIQRTQQEDSAVYLCASSSDRTGNTIYFGEGSWLTVV.